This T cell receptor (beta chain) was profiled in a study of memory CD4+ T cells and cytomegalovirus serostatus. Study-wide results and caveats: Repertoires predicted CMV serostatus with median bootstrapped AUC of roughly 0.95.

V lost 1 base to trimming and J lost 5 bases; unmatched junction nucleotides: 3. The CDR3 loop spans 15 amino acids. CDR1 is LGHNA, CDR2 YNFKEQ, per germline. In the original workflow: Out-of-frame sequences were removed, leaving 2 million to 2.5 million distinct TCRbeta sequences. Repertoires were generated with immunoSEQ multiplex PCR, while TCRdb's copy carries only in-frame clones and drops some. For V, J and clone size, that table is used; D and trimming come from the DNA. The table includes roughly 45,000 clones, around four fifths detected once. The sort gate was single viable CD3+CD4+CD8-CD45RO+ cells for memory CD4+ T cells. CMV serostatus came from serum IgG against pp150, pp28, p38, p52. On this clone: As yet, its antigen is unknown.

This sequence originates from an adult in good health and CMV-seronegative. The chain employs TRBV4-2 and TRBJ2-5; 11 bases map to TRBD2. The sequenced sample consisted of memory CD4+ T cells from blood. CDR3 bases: TGTGCCAGCAGCCAAGCTAGCGGGGGGCAGGAGACCCAGTACTTC. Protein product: CASSQASGGQETQYF.